This T cell receptor beta chain comes out of a study of blood T cell repertoires in COVID-19. Study in general: COVID-19 samples, acute and convalescent, were from the United States, Italy and Spain. From T cells, B-cell-depleted T cells, or PBMCs came the material, which was cDNA or gDNA.

Germline V CDR1 and CDR2: SEHNR, FQNEAQ (reference sequence). The CDR3 loop spans 13 amino acids. The V and J ends lost 2 bases and 4 bases respectively, with 8 bases between them. In the original processing: Amplified reference gene primers provided the basis for estimating nucleated cell counts. Data came from immunoSEQ multiplex PCR; TCRdb stores just in-frame clones and leaves some out. That table furnishes V, J and clone size, whereas the DNA furnished D and trimming. The table lists about 140,000 clones, 70% to 90% of them singletons. This chain uses TRBV7-9 with TRBJ1-2, with D unresolved. The sequence derives from a woman between 55 and 75 years old with acute or convalescent COVID-19. The sequencing sample was made of peripheral blood. The CDR3 DNA is TGTGCCAGCAGCTTAATTGCAGGCTATGGCTACACCTTC. Translating gives CASSLIAGYGYTF.